This T cell receptor (beta chain) was captured in a study of human T cells and chemical hapten exposure. Study findings and constraints: TCRs above 1 in 1000 frequency stayed constant with DPC sensitization.

Turning to this clonotype: The antigen remains undetermined.

Trimming cost V 8 bases and J 4 bases, with 17 bases left between them. This CDR3 comprises 14 residues. Germline V gene lookup returns CDR1 MDHEN and CDR2 SYDVKM. Time point denoted: pre-sensitization, week 0. Treatment here: therapeutic diphenylcyclopropenone sensitization with weekly scalp DPC. MiXCR, applied by TCRdb to the RACE reads, yields one record per CDR3 protein. The profile shows about 110,000 distinct CDR3 sequences, roughly 12% of them singletons. V is TRBV28 and J is TRBJ1-1, with unresolved D. The sample in question was whole blood, obtained in connection with sensitization to the hapten diphenylcyclopropenone (DPC). This sequence originates from a woman aged 50 to 60 with alopecia areata. Some clones in this sample may be carry-over from other donors' samples. The CDR3: CASYINPGGTEAFF. The CDR3 DNA reads TGTGCCAGCTATATCAACCCGGGCGGCACTGAAGCTTTCTTT.